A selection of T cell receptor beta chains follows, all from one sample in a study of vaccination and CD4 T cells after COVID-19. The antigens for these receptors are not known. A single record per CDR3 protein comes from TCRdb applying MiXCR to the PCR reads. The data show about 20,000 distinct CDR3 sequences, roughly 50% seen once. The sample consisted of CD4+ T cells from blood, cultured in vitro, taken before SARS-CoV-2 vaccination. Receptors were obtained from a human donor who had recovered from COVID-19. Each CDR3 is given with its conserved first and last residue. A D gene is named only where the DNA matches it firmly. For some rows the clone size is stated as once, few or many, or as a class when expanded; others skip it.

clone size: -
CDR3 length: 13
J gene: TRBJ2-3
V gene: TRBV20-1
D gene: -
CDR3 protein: CSARDFATDTQYF
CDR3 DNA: TGCAGTGCTAGAGATTTCGCCACAGATACGCAGTATTTT

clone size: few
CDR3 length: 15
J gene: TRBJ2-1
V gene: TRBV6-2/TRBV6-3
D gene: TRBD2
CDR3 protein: CASRINGLGASEQFF
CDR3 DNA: TGTGCCAGCCGAATAAACGGACTAGGGGCAAGTGAGCAGTTCTTC

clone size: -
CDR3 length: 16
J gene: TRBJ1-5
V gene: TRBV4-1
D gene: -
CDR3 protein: CASSQDGGLGNQPQHF
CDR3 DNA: TGCGCCAGCAGCCAAGATGGAGGGCTTGGCAATCAGCCCCAGCATTTT

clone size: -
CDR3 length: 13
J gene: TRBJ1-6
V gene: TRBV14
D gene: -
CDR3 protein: CASSPRGNSPLHF
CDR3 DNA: TGTGCCAGCAGCCCTCGAGGAAATTCACCCCTCCACTTT

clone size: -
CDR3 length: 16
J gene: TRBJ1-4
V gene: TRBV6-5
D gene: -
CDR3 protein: CASSYSNAGRREKLFF
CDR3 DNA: TGTGCCAGCAGTTACTCGAATGCAGGGAGAAGGGAAAAACTGTTTTTT

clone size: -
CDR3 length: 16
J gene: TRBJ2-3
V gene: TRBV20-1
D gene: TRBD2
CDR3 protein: CSARAKIAGRADTQYF
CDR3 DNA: TGCAGTGCTAGAGCCAAAATAGCGGGAAGGGCAGATACGCAGTATTTT

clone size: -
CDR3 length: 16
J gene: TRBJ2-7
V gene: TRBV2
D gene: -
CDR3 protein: CASSDLPSGPLYEQYF
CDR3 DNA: TGTGCCAGCAGTGACCTACCTTCGGGGCCCCTTTACGAGCAGTACTTC

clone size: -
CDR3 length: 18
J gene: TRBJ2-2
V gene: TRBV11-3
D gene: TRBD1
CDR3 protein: CASSLVRFAGGNTGELFF
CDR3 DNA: TGTGCCAGCAGCTTAGTACGGTTTGCAGGGGGCAACACCGGGGAGCTGTTTTTT

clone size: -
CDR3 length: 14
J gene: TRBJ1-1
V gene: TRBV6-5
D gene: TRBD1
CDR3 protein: CASSSRQGWGEAFF
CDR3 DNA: TGTGCCAGCAGTTCTAGACAGGGGTGGGGTGAAGCTTTCTTT

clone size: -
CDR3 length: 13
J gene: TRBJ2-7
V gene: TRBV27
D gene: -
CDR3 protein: CASSLARSYEQYF
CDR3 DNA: TGTGCCAGCAGTTTAGCGAGATCCTACGAGCAGTACTTC

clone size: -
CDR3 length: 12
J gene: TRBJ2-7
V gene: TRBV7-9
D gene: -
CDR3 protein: CASSLANGEQYF
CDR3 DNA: TGTGCCAGCAGCTTAGCGAACGGCGAGCAGTACTTC

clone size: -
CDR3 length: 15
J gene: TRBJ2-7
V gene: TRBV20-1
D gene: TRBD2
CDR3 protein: CSASTQGGSLGEQYF
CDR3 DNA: TGCAGTGCCTCTACCCAGGGCGGGAGTCTGGGGGAGCAGTACTTC

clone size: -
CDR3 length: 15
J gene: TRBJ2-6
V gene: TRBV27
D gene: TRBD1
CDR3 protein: CASSFSRGRANVLTF
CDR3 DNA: TGTGCCAGCAGTTTCTCGAGGGGGCGGGCCAACGTCCTGACTTTC

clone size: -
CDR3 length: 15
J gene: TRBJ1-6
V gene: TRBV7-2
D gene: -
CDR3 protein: CASSPQAGRGSPLHF
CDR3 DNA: TGTGCCAGCAGCCCACAGGCAGGGAGAGGCTCACCCCTCCACTTT

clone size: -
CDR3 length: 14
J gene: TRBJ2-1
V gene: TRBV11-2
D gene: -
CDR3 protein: CASSSGRSINEQFF
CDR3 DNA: TGTGCCAGCAGCTCCGGACGGAGTATCAATGAGCAGTTCTTC

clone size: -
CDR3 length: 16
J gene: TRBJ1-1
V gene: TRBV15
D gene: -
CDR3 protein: CATSRGVGGQNTEAFF
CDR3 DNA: TGTGCCACCAGCAGGGGTGTAGGGGGGCAGAACACTGAAGCTTTCTTT

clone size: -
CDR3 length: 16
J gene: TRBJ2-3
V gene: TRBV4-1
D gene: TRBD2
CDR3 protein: CASSGRGGGGADTQYF
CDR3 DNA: TGCGCCAGCAGCGGCCGAGGCGGGGGGGGTGCAGATACGCAGTATTTT

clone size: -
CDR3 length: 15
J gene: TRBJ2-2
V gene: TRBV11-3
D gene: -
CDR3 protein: CASSIYRDPAGELFF
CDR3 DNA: TGTGCCAGCAGCATCTACCGGGACCCAGCCGGGGAGCTGTTTTTT

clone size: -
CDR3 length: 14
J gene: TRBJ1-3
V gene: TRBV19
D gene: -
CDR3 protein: CASSTTAAGNTIYF
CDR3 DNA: TGTGCCAGTAGTACAACGGCTGCCGGAAACACCATATATTTT

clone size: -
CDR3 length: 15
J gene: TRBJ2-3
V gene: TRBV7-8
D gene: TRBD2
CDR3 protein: CASSLRGEETDTQYF
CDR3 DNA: TGTGCCAGCAGCTTACGGGGGGAGGAAACAGATACGCAGTATTTT

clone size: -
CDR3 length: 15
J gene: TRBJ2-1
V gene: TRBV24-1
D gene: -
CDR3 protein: CATRGDGGSWNEQFF
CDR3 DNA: TGTGCCACCAGGGGGGACGGGGGTTCGTGGAATGAGCAGTTCTTC

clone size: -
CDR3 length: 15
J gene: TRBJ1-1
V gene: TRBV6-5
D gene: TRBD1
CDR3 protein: CASSYSWTGNTEAFF
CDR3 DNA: TGTGCCAGCAGTTACTCCTGGACAGGGAACACTGAAGCTTTCTTT

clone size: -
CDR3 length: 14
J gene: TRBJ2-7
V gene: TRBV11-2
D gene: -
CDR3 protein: CASSLVAAAGEQYF
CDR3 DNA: TGTGCCAGCAGCTTAGTCGCCGCTGCGGGCGAGCAGTACTTC

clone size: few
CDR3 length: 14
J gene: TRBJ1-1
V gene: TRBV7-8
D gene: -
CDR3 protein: CASSFRQTNTEAFF
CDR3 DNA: TGTGCCAGCAGCTTCAGACAGACAAACACTGAAGCTTTCTTT